One sample yielded the 17 T cell receptor beta chains listed below, sequenced in a study of blood T cell repertoires in COVID-19. This table comes from immunoSEQ multiplex PCR, and its TCRdb copy is limited to in-frame clones, with some not included. This table holds around 140,000 clones, 75% to 80% found once. The sequenced material came from PBMCs or T cells enriched from blood (not recorded which). These receptors originate from a woman between 45 and 65 years old who had recovered from COVID-19.

The chain has TRBV10-3 and TRBJ2-2, with TRBD2 identical over 10 bases. After removal of 3 bases from V and 2 bases from J, the junction contained 6 bases not matched to a gene. Germline CDR1 is ENHRY and CDR2 is SYGVKD. The CDR3 consists of 17 residues. The CDR3 region has the DNA TGTGCCATCAGTGATGTAGCGGGGGGCATCAACACCGGGGAGCTGTTTTTT. Translated: CAISDVAGGINTGELFF.

The V and J genes are TRBV5-6 and TRBJ1-1; D unclear. CDR1 SGHDT and CDR2 YYEEEE come from the germline V gene. The CDR3 spans 15 residues. Between the trimmed V and J ends, which lost 0 bases and 6 bases, there was a span of 15 bases. CDR3 residues: CASSLGLGAGAEAFF. As DNA, the CDR3 is TGTGCCAGCAGCTTGGGCCTGGGAGCCGGGGCTGAAGCTTTCTTT.

The chain carries TRBV29-1 and TRBJ2-1; tentative D call: TRBD2 (6 bases). The CDR3 has 13 residues. V was shortened by 5 bases and J by 1 base, with 9 bases between the two germline ends. Per germline, CDR1 SQVTM and CDR2 ANQGSEA. As DNA, the CDR3 is TGCAGCGTTTGGACTAATTCCTACAATGAGCAGTTCTTC. Translated: CSVWTNSYNEQFF.

The chain uses TRBV11-3 and TRBJ1-4; TRBD1 is a possible D gene (5 bases). The CDR3 has 16 residues. Germline CDR1 reads SGHNT; CDR2 reads YENEEA. Between the trimmed V and J ends, which lost 2 bases and 5 bases, there was a span of 15 bases. CDR3 sequence: CASSLRFAGGNEKLFF. CDR3 nucleotide sequence: TGTGCCAGCAGCTTACGGTTCGCGGGGGGGAATGAAAAACTGTTTTTT.

This chain links TRBV7-9 with TRBJ2-2; tentatively, D is TRBD1 (6 bases). Trimming removed 5 bases at V and 2 bases at J, with 15 bases between. Germline V lookup: CDR1 SEHNR, CDR2 FQNEAQ (reference sequence). CDR3 size: 16 residues. CDR3 region: CASSTQTGFNTGELFF. As DNA, the CDR3 is TGTGCCAGCAGCACACAAACAGGGTTTAACACCGGGGAGCTGTTTTTT.

The chain employs TRBV18 and TRBJ2-7; 8 nucleotides align to TRBD2. Losses at the gene ends were 2 bases for V and 7 bases for J; bases not matched to a gene: 4. This CDR3 has 13 amino acids. Germline loops: CDR1 KGHSH, CDR2 LQKENI. In nucleotides, the CDR3 is TGTGCCAGCTCACCAATGGCTAGCGGGGAGCAGTACTTC. This codes for CASSPMASGEQYF.

The chain is built from TRBV9 and TRBJ2-3, with D perhaps matching TRBD2 (6 bases). Germline V lookup: CDR1 SGDLS, CDR2 YYNGEE. This CDR3 has 15 residues. V was shortened by 0 bases and J by 0 bases, with 8 bases between the two germline ends. DNA of the CDR3: TGTGCCAGCAGCGTAGGGAGCGGGAGCACAGATACGCAGTATTTT. The encoded protein is CASSVGSGSTDTQYF. Combining the CDR3 with reference TRBV9 and TRBJ2-3 gives the whole variable domain DSGVTQTPKHLITATGQRVTLRCSPRSGDLSVYWYQQSLDQGLQFLIQYYNGEERAKGNILERFSAQQFPDLHSELNLSSLELGDSALYFCASSVGSGSTDTQYFGPGTRLTVL.

J is TRBJ1-4 and V is TRBV12-5; 7 bases are shared with TRBD1. The CDR3 extends over 15 amino acids. The V segment lost 6 bases and the J segment 1 base; nucleotides outside the gene matches: 5. CDR1 LGHNT and CDR2 FRNRAP come from the germline V gene. This CDR3 is CASGSGQLTNEKLFF. The CDR3, as DNA: TGTGCTAGTGGGTCGGGACAGCTAACTAATGAAAAACTGTTTTTT.

The chain links TRBV19 to TRBJ1-6; no clear D gene. V dropped 5 bases and J dropped 9 bases, with 8 bases sitting between them. Looked up from germline, CDR1 is LNHDA and CDR2 is SQIVND (reference sequence). This CDR3 has 12 residues. The CDR3 sequence is CASSEARSPLHF. The CDR3 bases are TGTGCCAGTAGTGAGGCGCGTTCACCCCTCCACTTT.

This chain links TRBV6-2 or TRBV6-3 with TRBJ2-5; D is unclear. Trimming stripped 4 bases from V and 9 bases from J, with 9 bases between. The CDR3 is made up of 11 amino acids. Germline assignment: CDR1 MNHEY and CDR2 SVGEGT. This chain's CDR3 is CASSSPTPQYF. Written as DNA, the CDR3 is TGTGCCAGCAGTTCCCCGACTCCCCAGTACTTC.

The table lists this clone with many counts. Other nucleotide sequences in the sample specify the same CDR3. The gene calls are TRBV5-6 and TRBJ1-4; no clear D gene. CDR1 and CDR2 (germline): SGHDT, YYEEEE. V was shortened by 0 bases and J by 0 bases, with 3 bases between the two germline ends. The CDR3 sequence is 14 residues long. The CDR3 nucleotides are TGTGCCAGCAGCTTGGTCGCAACTAATGAAAAACTGTTTTTT. It is translated as CASSLVATNEKLFF.

V and J are TRBV5-5 and TRBJ2-7, with D possibly being TRBD1 (6 bases). With 2 bases removed from V and 2 bases from J, the gap between germline ends came to 11 bases. Germline CDR1 SGHKS, CDR2 YYEKEE (reference sequence). The CDR3 contains 14 residues. The DNA for the CDR3 is TGTGCCAGCAGCTTCACAGGGATCCCCTACGAGCAGTACTTC. As protein: CASSFTGIPYEQYF.

The rearrangement links TRBV2 to TRBJ1-2; D uncertain. The CDR3 length is 13 residues. Trimming stripped 3 bases from V and 8 bases from J, with 13 bases between. CDR1 and CDR2 from the germline V gene are SNHLY and FYNNEI. The CDR3 protein is CASSDWQRLGYTF. In DNA form, the CDR3 reads TGTGCCAGCAGTGATTGGCAGAGGCTGGGCTACACCTTC.

This chain links TRBV7-9 with TRBJ1-1; 12 bases fit TRBD1. Germline CDR1 SEHNR, CDR2 FQNEAQ (reference sequence). Germline trimming cut 5 bases from V and 1 base from J; bases unmatched to any gene: 5. This CDR3 is built from 16 residues. Here the CDR3 reads CASSLPGQGANTEAFF. The CDR3 DNA follows: TGTGCCAGCAGCCTCCCGGGACAGGGGGCGAACACTGAAGCTTTCTTT.

The chain joins TRBV6-2 or TRBV6-3 to TRBJ2-6, with a weak D call TRBD1 (5 bases). V was pared by 3 bases and J by 2 bases, with 8 bases between. This CDR3 region has 15 residues. Germline lookup yields CDR1 MNHEY and CDR2 SVGEGT. The CDR3 here is CASSYQGPGANVLTF. The CDR3 nucleotides are TGTGCCAGCAGTTATCAGGGCCCTGGGGCCAACGTCCTGACTTTC.

This chain links TRBV9 with TRBJ2-7; no reliable D call. The germline CDR1 and CDR2 sequences are SGDLS and YYNGEE. The CDR3 loop spans 13 amino acids. Trimming stripped 3 bases from V and 7 bases from J, with 14 bases between. For the CDR3, the DNA is TGTGCCAGCAGCGGCCCAAGCTCGGGTGAGCAGTACTTC. This gives the protein CASSGPSSGEQYF.

This chain joins TRBV6-5 and TRBJ1-2, with 9 bases that match TRBD1. Germline CDR1 reads MNHEY; CDR2 reads SVGAGI. The trim removed 6 bases at V and 7 bases at J, leaving 6 bases unmatched. The CDR3 runs to 13 residues. CDR3 in amino acids: CASRSTGGTGYTF. For the CDR3, the DNA is TGTGCCAGCAGGTCAACAGGGGGCACTGGCTACACCTTC.